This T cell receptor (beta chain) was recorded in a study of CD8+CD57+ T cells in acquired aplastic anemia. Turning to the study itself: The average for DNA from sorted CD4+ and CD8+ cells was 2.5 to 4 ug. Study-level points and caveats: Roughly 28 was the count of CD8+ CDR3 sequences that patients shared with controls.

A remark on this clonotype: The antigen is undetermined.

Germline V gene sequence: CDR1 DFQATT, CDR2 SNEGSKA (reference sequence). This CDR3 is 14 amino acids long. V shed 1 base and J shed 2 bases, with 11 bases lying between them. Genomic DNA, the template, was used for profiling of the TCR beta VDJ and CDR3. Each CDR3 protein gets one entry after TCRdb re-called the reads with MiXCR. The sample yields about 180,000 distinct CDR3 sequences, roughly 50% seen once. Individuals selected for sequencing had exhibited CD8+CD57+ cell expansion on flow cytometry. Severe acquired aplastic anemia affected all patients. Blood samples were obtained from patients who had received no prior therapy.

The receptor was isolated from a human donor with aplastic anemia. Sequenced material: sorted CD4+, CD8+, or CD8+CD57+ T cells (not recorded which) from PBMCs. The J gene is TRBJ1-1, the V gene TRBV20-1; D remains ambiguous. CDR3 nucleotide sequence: TGCAGTGCTAGAGCCCTGGAGGTCAACACTGAAGCTTTCTTT. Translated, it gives CSARALEVNTEAFF.